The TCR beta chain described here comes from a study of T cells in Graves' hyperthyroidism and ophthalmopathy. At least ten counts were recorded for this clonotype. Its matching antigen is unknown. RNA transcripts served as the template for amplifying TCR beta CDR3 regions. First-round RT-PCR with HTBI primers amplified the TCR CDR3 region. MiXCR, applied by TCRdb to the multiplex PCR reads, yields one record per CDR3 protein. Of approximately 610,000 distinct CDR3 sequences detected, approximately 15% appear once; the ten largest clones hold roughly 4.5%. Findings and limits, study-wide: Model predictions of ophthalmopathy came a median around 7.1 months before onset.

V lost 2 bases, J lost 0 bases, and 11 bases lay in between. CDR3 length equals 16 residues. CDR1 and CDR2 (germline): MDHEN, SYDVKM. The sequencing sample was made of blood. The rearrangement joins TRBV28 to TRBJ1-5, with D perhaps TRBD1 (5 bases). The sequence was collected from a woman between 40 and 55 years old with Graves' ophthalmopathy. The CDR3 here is CASSLGGHNSNQPQHF. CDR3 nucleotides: TGTGCCAGCAGTTTAGGAGGACACAATAGCAATCAGCCCCAGCATTTT.